The present T cell receptor (beta chain) was sequenced within a study of blood T cell repertoires in COVID-19. Overall study: Samples of COVID-19 (acute and convalescent) were obtained from the United States, Italy and Spain. PBMCs, B-cell-depleted T cells, or T cells were the source of the cDNA or gDNA that made up the material.

CDR1 and CDR2 (germline): MDHEN, SYDVKM. Unmatched junction bases numbered 5, after V lost 6 bases and J lost 2 bases. This CDR3 has 14 amino acids. Libraries were prepared by immunoSEQ multiplex PCR; TCRdb keeps only in-frame clonotypes and omits some of them. Among around 60,000 clones listed, approximately 90% were seen once. The sequencing sample was made of peripheral blood. The genes are TRBV28 and TRBJ2-3; the match to TRBD1 covers 7 bases. The TCR comes from a woman over 75 with active COVID-19. The CDR3 loop is CASRSGTDTDTQYF. The CDR3 DNA sequence: TGTGCCAGCAGATCCGGGACAGACACAGATACGCAGTATTTT.